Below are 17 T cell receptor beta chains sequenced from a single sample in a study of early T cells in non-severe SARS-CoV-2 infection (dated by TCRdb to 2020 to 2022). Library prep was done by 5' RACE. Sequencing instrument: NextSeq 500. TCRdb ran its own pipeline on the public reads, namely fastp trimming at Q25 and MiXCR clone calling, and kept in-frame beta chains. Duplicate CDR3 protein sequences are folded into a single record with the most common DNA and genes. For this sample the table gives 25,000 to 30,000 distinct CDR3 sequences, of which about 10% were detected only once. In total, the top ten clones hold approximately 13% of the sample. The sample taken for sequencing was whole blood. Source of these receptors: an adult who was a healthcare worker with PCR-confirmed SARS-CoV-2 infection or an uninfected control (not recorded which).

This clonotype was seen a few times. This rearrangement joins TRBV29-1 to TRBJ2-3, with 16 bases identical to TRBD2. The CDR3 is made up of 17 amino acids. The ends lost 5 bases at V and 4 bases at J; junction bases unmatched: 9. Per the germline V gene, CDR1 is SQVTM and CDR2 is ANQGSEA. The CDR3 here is CSVRTGTSGGAADTQYF. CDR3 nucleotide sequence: TGCAGCGTTAGAACGGGGACTAGCGGGGGGGCGGCAGATACGCAGTATTTT.

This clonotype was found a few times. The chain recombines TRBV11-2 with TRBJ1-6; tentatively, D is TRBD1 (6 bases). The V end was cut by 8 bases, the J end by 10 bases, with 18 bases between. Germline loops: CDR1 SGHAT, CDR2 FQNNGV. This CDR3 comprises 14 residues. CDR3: CASWTGGHGSPLHF. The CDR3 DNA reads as TGTGCCAGCTGGACCGGGGGACACGGCTCACCCCTCCACTTT.

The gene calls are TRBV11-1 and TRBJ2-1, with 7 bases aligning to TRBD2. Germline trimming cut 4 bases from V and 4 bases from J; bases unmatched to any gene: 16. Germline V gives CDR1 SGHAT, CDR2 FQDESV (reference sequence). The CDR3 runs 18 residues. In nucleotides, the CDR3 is TGTGCCAGCAGCTCCCTTGATGTTAAAGCGGGGTCTTACAATGAGCAGTTCTTC. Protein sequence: CASSSLDVKAGSYNEQFF.

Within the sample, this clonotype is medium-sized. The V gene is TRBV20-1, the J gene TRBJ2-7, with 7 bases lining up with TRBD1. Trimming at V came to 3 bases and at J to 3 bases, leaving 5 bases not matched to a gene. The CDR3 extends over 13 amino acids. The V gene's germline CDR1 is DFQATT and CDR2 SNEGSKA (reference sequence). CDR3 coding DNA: TGCAGTGCTAGGTCACAGGGGAACTACGAGCAGTACTTC. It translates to CSARSQGNYEQYF.

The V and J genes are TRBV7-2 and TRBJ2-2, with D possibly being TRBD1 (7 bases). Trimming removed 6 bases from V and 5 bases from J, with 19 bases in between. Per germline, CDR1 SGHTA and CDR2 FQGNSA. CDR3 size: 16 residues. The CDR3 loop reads CASRLGQPGGTGELFF. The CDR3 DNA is TGTGCCAGCAGACTAGGGCAGCCAGGGGGGACCGGGGAGCTGTTTTTT. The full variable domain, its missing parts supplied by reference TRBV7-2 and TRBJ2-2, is GAGVSQSPSNKVTEKGKDVELRCDPISGHTALYWYRQSLGQGLEFLIYFQGNSAPDKSGLPSDRFSAERTGGSVSTLTIQRTQQEDSAVYLCASRLGQPGGTGELFFGEGSRLTVL.

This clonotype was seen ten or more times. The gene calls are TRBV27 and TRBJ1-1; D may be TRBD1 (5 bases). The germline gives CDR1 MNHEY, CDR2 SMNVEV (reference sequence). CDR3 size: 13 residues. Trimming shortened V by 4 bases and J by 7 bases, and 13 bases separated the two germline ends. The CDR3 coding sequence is TGTGCCAGCAGTTCCCGTCAGGGCCGTGAAGCTTTCTTT. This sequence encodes CASSSRQGREAFF.

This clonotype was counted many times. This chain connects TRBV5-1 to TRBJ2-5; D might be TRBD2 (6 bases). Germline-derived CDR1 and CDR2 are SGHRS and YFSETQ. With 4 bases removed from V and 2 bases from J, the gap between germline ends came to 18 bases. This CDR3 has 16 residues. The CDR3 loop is CASSLRGGVGQETQYF. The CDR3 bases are TGCGCCAGCAGCCTCCGGGGAGGCGTAGGGCAAGAGACCCAGTACTTC. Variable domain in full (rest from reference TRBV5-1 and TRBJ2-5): KAGVTQTPRYLIKTRGQQVTLSCSPISGHRSVSWYQQTPGQGLQFLFEYFSETQRNKGNFPGRFSGRQFSNSRSEMNVSTLELGDSALYLCASSLRGGVGQETQYFGPGTRLLVL.

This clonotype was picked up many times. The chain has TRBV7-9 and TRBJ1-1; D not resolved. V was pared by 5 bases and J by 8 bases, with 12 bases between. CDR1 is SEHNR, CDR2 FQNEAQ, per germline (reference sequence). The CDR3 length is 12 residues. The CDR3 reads CASSPRTREAFF. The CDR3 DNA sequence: TGTGCCAGCAGCCCCCGGACCAGAGAAGCTTTCTTT.

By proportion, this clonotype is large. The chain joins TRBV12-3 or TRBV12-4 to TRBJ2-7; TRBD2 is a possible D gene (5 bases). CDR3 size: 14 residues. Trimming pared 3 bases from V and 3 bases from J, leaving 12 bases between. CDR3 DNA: TGTGCCAGCAGTTTCCGGGATCTACGCTACGAGCAGTACTTC. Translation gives CASSFRDLRYEQYF.

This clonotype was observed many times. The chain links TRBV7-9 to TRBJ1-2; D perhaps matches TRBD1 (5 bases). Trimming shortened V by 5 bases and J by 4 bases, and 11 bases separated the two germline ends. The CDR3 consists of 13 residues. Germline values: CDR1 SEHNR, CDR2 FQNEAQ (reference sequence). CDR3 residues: CASSRGQAYGYTF. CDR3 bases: TGTGCCAGCAGCCGCGGACAAGCCTATGGCTACACCTTC.

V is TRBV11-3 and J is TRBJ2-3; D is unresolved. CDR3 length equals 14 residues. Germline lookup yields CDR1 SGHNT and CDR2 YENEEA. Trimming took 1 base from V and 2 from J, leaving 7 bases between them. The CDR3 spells CASSLVADTDTQYF. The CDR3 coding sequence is TGTGCCAGCAGCTTAGTGGCAGACACAGATACGCAGTATTTT.

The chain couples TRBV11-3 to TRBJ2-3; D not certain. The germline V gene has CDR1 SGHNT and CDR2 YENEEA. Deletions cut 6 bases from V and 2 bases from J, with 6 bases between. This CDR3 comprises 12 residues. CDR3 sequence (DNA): TGTGCCAGCAGTTCCAACACAGATACGCAGTATTTT. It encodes CASSSNTDTQYF.

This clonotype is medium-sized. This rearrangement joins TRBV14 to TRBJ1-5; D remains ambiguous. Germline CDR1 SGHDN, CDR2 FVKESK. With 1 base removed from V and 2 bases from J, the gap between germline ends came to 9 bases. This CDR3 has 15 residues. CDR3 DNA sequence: TGTGCCAGCAGCCAAGGCGGGGATGGCAATCAGCCCCAGCATTTT. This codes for CASSQGGDGNQPQHF.

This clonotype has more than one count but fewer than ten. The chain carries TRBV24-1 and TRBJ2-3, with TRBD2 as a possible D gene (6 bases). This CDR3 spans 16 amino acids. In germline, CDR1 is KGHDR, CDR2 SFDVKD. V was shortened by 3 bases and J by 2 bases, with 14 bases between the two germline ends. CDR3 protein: CATSDASSADTDTQYF. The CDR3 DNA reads TGTGCCACCAGTGATGCCTCTAGCGCAGACACAGATACGCAGTATTTT.

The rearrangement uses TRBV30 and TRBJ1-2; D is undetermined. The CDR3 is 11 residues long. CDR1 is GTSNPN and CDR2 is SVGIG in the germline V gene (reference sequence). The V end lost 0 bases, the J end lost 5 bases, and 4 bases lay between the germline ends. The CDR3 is CAWSVLYGYTF. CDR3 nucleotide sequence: TGTGCCTGGAGTGTACTATATGGCTACACCTTC.

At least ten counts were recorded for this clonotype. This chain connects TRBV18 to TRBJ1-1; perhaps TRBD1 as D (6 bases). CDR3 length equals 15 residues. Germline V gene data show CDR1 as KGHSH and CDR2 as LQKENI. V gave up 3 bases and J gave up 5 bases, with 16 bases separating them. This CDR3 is CASSPPAGVETEAFF. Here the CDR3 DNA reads TGTGCCAGCTCACCCCCGGCAGGGGTAGAGACTGAAGCTTTCTTT.

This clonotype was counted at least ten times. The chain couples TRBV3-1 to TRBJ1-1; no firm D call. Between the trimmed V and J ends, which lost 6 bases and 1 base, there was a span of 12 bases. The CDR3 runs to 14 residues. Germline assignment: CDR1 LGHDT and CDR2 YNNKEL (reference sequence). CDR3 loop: CASRPTRENTEAFF. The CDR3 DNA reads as TGTGCCAGCAGACCCACCCGAGAGAACACTGAAGCTTTCTTT.